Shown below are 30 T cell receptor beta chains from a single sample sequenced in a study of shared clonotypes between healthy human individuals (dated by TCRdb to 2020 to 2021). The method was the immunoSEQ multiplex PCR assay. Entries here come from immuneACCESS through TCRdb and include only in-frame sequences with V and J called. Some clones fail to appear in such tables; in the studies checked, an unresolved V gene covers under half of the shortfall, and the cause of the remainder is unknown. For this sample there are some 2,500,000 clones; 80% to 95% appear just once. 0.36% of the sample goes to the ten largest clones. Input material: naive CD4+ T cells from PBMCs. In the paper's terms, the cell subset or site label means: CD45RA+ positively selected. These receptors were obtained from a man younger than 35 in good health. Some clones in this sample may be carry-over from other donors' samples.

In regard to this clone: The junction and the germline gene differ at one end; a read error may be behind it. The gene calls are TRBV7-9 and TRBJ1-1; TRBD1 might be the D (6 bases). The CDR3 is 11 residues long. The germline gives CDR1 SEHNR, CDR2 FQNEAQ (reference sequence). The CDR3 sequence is CASSSGAVTLF. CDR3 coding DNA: TGTGCCAGCAGCTCGGGGGCCGTAACCCTCTTT.

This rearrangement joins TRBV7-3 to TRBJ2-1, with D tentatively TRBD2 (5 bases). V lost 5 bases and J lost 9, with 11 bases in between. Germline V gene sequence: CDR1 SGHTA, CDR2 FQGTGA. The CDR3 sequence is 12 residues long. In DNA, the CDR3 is TGTGCCAGCAGCCCCCCGGCGGGTGAGCAGTTCTTC. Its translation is CASSPPAGEQFF.

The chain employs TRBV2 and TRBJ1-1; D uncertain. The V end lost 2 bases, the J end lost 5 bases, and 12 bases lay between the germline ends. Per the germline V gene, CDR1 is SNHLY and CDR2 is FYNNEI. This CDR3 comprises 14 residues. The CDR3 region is CASSETTPRTEAFF. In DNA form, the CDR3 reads TGTGCCAGCAGTGAAACTACACCGAGGACTGAAGCTTTCTTT.

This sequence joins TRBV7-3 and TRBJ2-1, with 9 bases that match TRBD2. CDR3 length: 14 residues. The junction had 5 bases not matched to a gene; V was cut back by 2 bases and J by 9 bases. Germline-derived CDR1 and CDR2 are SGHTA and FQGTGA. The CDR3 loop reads CASSLGLAGREQFF. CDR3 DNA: TGTGCCAGCAGCTTAGGTCTAGCGGGACGTGAGCAGTTCTTC.

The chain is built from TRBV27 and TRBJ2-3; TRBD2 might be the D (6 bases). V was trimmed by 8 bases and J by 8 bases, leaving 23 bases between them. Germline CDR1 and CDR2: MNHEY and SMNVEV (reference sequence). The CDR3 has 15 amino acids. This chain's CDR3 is CASGGRLPSPSTQYF. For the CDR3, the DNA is TGTGCCAGCGGAGGGCGGCTCCCGAGCCCCAGTACGCAGTATTTT.

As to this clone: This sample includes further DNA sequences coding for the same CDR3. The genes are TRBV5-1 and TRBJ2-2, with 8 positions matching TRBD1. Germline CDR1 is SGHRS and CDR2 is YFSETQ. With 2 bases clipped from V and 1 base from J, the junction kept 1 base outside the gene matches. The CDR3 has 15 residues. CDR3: CASSLGQGNTGELFF. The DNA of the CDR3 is TGCGCCAGCAGCTTAGGACAGGGGAACACCGGGGAGCTGTTTTTT.

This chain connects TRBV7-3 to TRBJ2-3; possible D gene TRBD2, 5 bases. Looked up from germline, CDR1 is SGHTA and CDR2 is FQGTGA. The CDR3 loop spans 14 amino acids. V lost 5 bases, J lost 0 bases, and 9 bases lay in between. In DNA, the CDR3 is TGTGCCAGCAGCCCCTGGACTAGCACAGATACGCAGTATTTT. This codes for CASSPWTSTDTQYF.

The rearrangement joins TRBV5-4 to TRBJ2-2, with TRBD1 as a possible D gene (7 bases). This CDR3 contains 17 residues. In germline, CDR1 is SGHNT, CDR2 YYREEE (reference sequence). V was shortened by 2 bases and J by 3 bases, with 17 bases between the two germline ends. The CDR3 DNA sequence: TGTGCCAGCAGCTTTATAGGGGGCGGGATAGACACCGGGGAGCTGTTTTTT. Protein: CASSFIGGGIDTGELFF.

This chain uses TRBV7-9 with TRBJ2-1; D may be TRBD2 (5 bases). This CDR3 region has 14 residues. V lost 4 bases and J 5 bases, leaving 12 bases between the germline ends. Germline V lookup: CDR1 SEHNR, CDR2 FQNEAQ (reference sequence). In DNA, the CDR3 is TGTGCCAGCAGCTACGGGGTGACTCACAATGAGCAGTTCTTC. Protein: CASSYGVTHNEQFF.

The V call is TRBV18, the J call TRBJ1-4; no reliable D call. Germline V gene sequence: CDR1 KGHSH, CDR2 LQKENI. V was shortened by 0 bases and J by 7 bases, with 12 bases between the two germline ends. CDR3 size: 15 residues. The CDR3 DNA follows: TGTGCCAGCTCACCACCGGAGGTTGCGGGTGAAAAACTGTTTTTT. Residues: CASSPPEVAGEKLFF.

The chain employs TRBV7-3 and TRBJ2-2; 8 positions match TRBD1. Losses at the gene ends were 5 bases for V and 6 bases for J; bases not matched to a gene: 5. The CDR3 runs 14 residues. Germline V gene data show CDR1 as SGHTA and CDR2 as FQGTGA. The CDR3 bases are TGTGCCAGCAGCACCAAGACAGGGGCCGGGGAGCTGTTTTTT. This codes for CASSTKTGAGELFF.

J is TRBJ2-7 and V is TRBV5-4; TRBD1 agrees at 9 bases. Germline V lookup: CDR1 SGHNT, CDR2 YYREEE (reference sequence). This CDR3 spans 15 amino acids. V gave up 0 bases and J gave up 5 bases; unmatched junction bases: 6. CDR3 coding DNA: TGTGCCAGCAGCTTGGGCGGACAGGGGTCCCACGAGCAGTACTTC. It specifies CASSLGGQGSHEQYF.

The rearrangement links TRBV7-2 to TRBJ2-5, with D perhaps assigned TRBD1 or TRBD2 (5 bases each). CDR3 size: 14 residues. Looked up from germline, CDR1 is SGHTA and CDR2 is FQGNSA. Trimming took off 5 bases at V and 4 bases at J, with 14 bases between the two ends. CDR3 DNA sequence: TGTGCCAGCAGCCCCGGGACCATCCGAGAGACCCAGTACTTC. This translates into CASSPGTIRETQYF.

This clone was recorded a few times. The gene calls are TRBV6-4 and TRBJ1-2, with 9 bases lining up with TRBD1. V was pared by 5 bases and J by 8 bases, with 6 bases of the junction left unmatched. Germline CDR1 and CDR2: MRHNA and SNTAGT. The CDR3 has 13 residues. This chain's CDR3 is CASSSGTGIGYTF. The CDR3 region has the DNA TGTGCCAGCAGTTCCGGGACAGGGATCGGCTACACCTTC.

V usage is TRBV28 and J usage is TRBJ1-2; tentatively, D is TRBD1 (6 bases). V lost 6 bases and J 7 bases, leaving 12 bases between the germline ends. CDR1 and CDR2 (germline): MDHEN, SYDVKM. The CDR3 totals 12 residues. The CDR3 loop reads CASRGGSGGYTF. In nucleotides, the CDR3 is TGTGCCAGCAGAGGGGGGTCGGGTGGCTACACCTTC.

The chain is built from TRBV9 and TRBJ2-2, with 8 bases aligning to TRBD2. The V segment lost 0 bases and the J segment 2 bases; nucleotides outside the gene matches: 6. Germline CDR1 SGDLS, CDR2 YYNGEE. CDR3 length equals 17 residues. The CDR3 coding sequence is TGTGCCAGCAGCGTAGCTACAACTAGCGGTAACACCGGGGAGCTGTTTTTT. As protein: CASSVATTSGNTGELFF.

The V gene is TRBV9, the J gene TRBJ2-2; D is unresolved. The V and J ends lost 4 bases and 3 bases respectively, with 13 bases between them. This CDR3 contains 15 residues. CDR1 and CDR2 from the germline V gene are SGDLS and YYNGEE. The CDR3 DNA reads TGTGCCAGCAGCCTAGTTGGGGTACACACCGGGGAGCTGTTTTTT. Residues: CASSLVGVHTGELFF. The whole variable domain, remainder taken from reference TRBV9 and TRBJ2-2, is DSGVTQTPKHLITATGQRVTLRCSPRSGDLSVYWYQQSLDQGLQFLIQYYNGEERAKGNILERFSAQQFPDLHSELNLSSLELGDSALYFCASSLVGVHTGELFFGEGSRLTVL.

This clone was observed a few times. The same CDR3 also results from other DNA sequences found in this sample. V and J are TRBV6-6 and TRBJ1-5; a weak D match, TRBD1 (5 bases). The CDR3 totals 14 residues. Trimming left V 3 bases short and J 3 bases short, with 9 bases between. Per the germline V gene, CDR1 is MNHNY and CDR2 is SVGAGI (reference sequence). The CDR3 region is CASSYSRDNQPQHF. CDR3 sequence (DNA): TGTGCCAGCAGTTATTCCAGGGACAATCAGCCCCAGCATTTT.

The CDR3 loop is CASSPLARELFF. The CDR3 region has the DNA TGTGCCAGCAGCCCCCTAGCGAGGGAGCTGTTTTTT. The chain couples TRBV7-8 to TRBJ2-2; D possibly corresponds to TRBD2 (6 bases). Looked up from germline, CDR1 is SGHVS and CDR2 is FQNEAQ. Deletions cut 5 bases from V and 9 bases from J, with 10 bases between. This CDR3 is built from 12 residues.

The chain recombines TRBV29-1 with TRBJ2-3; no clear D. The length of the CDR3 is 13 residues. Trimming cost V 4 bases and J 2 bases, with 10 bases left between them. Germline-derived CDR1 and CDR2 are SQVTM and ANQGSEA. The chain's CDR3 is CSVARALTDTQYF. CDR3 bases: TGCAGCGTTGCCCGGGCCCTCACAGATACGCAGTATTTT.

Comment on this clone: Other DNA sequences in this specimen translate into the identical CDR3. The chain's CDR3 is CASSPQGFPNEKLFF. The CDR3 DNA is TGCGCCAGCAGCCCGCAGGGCTTCCCTAATGAAAAACTGTTTTTT. J is TRBJ1-4 and V is TRBV5-1, with D perhaps matching TRBD1 (5 bases). V was pared by 4 bases and J by 3 bases, with 13 bases between. Germline V gene sequence: CDR1 SGHRS, CDR2 YFSETQ. The CDR3 is 15 residues long.

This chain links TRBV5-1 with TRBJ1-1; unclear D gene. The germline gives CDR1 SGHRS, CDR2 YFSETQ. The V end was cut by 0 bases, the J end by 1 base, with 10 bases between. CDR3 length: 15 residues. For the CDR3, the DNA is TGCGCCAGCAGCTTGGCACGTAGCAGGAACACTGAAGCTTTCTTT. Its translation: CASSLARSRNTEAFF. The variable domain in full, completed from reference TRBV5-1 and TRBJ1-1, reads KAGVTQTPRYLIKTRGQQVTLSCSPISGHRSVSWYQQTPGQGLQFLFEYFSETQRNKGNFPGRFSGRQFSNSRSEMNVSTLELGDSALYLCASSLARSRNTEAFFGQGTRLTVV.

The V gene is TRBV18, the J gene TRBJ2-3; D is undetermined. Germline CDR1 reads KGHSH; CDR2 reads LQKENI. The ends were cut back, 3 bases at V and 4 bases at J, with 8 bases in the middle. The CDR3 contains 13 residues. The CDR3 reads CASSPNRADTQYF. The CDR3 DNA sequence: TGTGCCAGCTCACCCAACCGGGCAGATACGCAGTATTTT.

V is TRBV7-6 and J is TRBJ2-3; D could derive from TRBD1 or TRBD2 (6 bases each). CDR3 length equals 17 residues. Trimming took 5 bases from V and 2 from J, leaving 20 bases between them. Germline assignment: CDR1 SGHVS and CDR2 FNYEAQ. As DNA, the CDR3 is TGTGCCAGCAGCGCGAGGACTCATAGGGGGGTCACAGATACGCAGTATTTT. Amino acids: CASSARTHRGVTDTQYF.

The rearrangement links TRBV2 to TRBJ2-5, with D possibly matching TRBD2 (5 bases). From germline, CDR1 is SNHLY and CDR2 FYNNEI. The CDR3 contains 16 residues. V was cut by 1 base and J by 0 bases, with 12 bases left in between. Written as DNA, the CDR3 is TGTGCCAGCAGTGAAGGAGTTAGCGAGTACCAAGAGACCCAGTACTTC. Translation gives CASSEGVSEYQETQYF.

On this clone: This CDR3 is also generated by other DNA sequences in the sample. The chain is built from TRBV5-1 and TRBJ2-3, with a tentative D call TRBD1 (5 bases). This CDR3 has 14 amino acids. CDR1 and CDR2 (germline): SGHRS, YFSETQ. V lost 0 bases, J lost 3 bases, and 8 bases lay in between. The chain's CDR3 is CASSLGRATDTQYF. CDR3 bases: TGCGCCAGCAGCTTGGGCAGGGCTACAGATACGCAGTATTTT.

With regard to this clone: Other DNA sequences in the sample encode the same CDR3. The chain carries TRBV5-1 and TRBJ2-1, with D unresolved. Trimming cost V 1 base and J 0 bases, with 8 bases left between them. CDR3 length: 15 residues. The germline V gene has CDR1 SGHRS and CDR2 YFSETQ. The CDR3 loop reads CASSLFRSSYNEQFF. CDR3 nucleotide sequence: TGCGCCAGCAGCTTGTTTCGAAGCTCCTACAATGAGCAGTTCTTC.

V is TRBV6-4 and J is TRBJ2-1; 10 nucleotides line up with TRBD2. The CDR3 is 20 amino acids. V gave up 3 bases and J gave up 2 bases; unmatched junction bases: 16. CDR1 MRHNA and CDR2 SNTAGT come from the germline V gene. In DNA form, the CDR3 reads TGTGCCAGCAGTGATCGGGGCCCATCACCTAGCGGGAGTACCTACAATGAGCAGTTCTTC. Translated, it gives CASSDRGPSPSGSTYNEQFF.

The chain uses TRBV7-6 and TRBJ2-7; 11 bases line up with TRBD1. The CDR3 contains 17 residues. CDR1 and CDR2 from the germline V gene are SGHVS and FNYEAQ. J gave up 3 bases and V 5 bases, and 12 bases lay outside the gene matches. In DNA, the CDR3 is TGTGCCAGCAGCCCGGGCCCCCGAGGGACAGGGGGCTACGAGCAGTACTTC. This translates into CASSPGPRGTGGYEQYF.

CDR3 nucleotides: TGTGCCAGCAGTGCTCTAGCGGGAACGGTTAATGAGCAGTTCTTC. It translates to CASSALAGTVNEQFF. This rearrangement joins TRBV6-1 to TRBJ2-1, with 9 bases fitting TRBD2. J was trimmed by 7 bases and V by 4 bases; bases with no gene match: 8. The CDR3 length is 15 residues. Germline assignment: CDR1 MNHNS and CDR2 SASEGT.